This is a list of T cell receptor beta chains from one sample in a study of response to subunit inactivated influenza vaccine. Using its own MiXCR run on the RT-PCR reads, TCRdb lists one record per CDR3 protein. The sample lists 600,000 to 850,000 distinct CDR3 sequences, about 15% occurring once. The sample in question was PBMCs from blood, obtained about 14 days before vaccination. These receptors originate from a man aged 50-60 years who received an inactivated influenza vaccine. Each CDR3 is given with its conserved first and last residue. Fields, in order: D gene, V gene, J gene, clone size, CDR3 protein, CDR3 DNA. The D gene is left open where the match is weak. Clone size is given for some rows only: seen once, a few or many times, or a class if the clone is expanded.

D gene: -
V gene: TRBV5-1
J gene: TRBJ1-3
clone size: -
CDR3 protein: CASSQTNSGNTIYF
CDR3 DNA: TGCGCCAGCAGCCAGACTAACTCTGGAAACACCATATATTTT

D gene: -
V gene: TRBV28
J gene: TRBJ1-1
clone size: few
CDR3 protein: CASSSGGQGNTEAFF
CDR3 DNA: TGTGCCAGCAGTTCCGGAGGGCAGGGAAACACTGAAGCTTTCTTT

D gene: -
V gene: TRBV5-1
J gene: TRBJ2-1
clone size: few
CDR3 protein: CASRDGPSQFF
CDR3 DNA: TGCGCCAGCAGAGATGGACCTAGCCAGTTCTTC

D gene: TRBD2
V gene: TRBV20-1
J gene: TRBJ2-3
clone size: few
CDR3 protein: CSAREAGGGTDTQYF
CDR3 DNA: TGCAGTGCTAGAGAGGCGGGAGGGGGGACAGATACGCAGTATTTT

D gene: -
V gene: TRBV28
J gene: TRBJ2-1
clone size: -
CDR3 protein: CASSGAGTRAYNEQFF
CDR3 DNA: TGTGCCAGCAGTGGCGCCGGGACGAGAGCTTACAATGAGCAGTTCTTC

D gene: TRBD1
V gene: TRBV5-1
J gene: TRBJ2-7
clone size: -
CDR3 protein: CASSLAIAGTVNYEQYF
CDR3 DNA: TGCGCCAGCAGCTTGGCGATCGCCGGGACAGTCAACTACGAGCAGTACTTC

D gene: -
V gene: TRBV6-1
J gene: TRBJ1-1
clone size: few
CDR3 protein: CASRINRRGVSEAFF
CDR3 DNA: TGTGCCAGCAGAATAAACCGGAGGGGCGTTTCTGAAGCTTTCTTT

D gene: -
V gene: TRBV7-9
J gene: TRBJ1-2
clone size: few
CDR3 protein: CASSFGSDYGYTF
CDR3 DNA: TGTGCCAGCAGCTTCGGCAGCGACTATGGCTACACCTTC

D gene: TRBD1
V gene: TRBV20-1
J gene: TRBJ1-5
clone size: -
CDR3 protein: CSASTGGQPQHF
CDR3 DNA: TGCAGTGCTAGCACAGGGGGTCAGCCCCAGCATTTT

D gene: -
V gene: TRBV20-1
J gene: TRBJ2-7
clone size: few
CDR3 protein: CSARGPTDSYEQYF
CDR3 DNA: TGCAGTGCTAGAGGCCCAACGGACTCCTACGAGCAGTACTTC

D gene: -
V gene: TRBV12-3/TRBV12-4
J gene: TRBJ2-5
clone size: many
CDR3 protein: CASSSPLTTQYF
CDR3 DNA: TGTGCCAGCAGTTCTCCCCTAACGACCCAGTACTTC

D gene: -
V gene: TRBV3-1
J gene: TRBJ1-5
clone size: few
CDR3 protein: CASSPRAGHQPQHF
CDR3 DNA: TGTGCCAGCAGCCCCCGGGCCGGGCATCAGCCCCAGCATTTT

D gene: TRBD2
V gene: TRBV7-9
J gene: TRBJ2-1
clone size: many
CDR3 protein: CASRPRLAGGGPEQFF
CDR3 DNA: TGTGCCAGCAGACCCAGACTAGCGGGGGGGGGTCCCGAGCAGTTCTTC

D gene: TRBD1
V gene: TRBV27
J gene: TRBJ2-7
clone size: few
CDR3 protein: CASSLTRDRGEQYF
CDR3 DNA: TGTGCCAGCAGTTTGACAAGAGACAGGGGGGAGCAGTACTTC

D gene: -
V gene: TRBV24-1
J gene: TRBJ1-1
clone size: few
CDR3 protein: CATSVGGGNTEAFF
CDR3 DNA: TGTGCCACCAGTGTCGGGGGAGGGAACACTGAAGCTTTCTTT

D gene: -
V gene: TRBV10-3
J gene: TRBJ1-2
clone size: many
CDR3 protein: CAISESAQLYGYTF
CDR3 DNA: TGTGCCATCAGTGAGTCGGCCCAACTTTATGGCTACACCTTC

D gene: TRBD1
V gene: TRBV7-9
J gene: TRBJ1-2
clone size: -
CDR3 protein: CASSPPGQGGYTF
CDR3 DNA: TGTGCCAGCAGCCCACCTGGACAGGGTGGCTACACCTTC

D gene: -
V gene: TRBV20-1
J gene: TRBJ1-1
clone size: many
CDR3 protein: CSASRPGTEAFF
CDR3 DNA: TGCAGTGCTAGTAGACCAGGCACTGAAGCTTTCTTT

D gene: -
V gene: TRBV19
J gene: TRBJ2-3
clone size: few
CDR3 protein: CASTPGGTTDTQYF
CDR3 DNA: TGTGCCAGCACCCCCGGCGGGACCACAGATACGCAGTATTTT

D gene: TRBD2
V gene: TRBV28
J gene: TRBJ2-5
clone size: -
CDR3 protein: CATNRERLAGGQETQYF
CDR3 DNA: TGTGCCACCAACAGGGAGAGACTAGCGGGGGGACAAGAGACCCAGTACTTC

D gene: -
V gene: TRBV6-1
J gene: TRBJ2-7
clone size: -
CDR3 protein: CASSNSGYEQYF
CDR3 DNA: TGTGCCAGCAGTAATAGCGGCTACGAGCAGTACTTC

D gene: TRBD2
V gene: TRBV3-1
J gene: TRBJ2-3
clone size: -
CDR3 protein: CASSQVAGGQDTQYF
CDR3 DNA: TGTGCCAGCAGCCAAGTCGCGGGAGGGCAAGATACGCAGTATTTT

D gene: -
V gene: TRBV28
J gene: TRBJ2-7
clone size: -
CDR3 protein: CASSLAASRWSYEQYF
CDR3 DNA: TGTGCCAGCAGTTTAGCCGCGTCGAGGTGGTCCTACGAGCAGTACTTC

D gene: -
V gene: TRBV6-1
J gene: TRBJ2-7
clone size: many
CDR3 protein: CASSEAAGSSHEQYF
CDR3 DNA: TGTGCCAGCAGTGAAGCCGCAGGGTCTTCCCACGAGCAGTACTTC

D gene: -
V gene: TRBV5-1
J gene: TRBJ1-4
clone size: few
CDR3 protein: CASSQGEGGYEKLFF
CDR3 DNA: TGCGCCAGCAGCCAAGGCGAGGGAGGGTACGAAAAACTGTTTTTT

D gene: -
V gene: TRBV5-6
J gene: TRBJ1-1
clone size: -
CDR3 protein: CASSLKSRMNTEAFF
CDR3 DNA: TGTGCCAGCAGCTTAAAAAGCAGGATGAACACTGAAGCTTTCTTT

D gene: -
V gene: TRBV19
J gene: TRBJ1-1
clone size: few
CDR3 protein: CASSYRRGTEAFF
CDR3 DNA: TGTGCCAGTAGTTACAGGAGGGGCACTGAAGCTTTCTTT

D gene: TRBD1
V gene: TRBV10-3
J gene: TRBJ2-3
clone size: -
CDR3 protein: CAIRGGAGDTQYF
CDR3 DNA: TGTGCCATCAGAGGGGGCGCGGGAGATACGCAGTATTTT

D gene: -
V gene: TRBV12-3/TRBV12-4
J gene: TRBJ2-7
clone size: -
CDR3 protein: CASSLTGTYYEQYF
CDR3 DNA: TGTGCCAGCAGTTTAACCGGGACGTACTACGAGCAGTACTTC

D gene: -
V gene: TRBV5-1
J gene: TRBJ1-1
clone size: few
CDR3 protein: CASSFFETNTEAFF
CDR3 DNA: TGCGCCAGCAGCTTCTTCGAGACGAACACTGAAGCTTTCTTT

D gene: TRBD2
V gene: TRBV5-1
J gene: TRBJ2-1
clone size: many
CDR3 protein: CASRTSGPRNEQFF
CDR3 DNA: TGCGCCAGCAGGACTAGCGGCCCAAGGAATGAGCAGTTCTTC

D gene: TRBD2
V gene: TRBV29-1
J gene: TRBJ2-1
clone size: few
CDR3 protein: CSGGRSSGAYNEQFF
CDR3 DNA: TGCAGCGGGGGTAGGTCTAGCGGGGCCTACAATGAGCAGTTCTTC

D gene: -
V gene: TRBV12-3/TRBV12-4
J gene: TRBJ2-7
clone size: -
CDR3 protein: CASSFGRVRYEQYF
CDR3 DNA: TGTGCCAGCAGTTTCGGTAGGGTTCGGTACGAGCAGTACTTC

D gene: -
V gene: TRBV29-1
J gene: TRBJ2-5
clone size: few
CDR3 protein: CSGTIPRYQETQYF
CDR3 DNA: TGCAGCGGCACAATCCCAAGGTACCAAGAGACCCAGTACTTC

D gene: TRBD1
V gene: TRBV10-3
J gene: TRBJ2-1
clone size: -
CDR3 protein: CAISESFRTGWDEQFF
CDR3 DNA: TGTGCCATCAGTGAGTCTTTCCGGACAGGGTGGGATGAGCAGTTCTTC

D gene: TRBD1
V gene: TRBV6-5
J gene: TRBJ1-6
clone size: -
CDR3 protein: CASSYDRTGESYNSPLHF
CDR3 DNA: TGTGCCAGCAGTTATGATCGGACAGGGGAATCCTATAATTCACCCCTCCACTTT

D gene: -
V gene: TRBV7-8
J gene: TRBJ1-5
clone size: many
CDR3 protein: CASSLALGKSQPQHF
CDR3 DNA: TGTGCCAGCAGCTTAGCGTTGGGGAAGAGTCAGCCCCAGCATTTT

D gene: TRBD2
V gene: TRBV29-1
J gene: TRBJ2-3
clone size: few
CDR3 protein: CSAVRDYSTDTQYF
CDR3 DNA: TGCAGCGCCGTACGGGACTACAGCACAGATACGCAGTATTTT

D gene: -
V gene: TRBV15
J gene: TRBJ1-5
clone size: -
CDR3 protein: CATSRHSNQPQHF
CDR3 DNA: TGTGCCACCAGCCGGCATAGCAATCAGCCCCAGCATTTT

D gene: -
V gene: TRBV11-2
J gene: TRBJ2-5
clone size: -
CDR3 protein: CASSLGTGLPQETQYF
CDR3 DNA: TGTGCCAGCAGCTTAGGGACGGGCCTGCCCCAAGAGACCCAGTACTTC

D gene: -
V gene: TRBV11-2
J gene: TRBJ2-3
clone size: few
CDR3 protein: CASSQRTPKGDTQYF
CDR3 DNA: TGTGCCAGCAGCCAACGGACTCCTAAGGGCGATACGCAGTATTTT

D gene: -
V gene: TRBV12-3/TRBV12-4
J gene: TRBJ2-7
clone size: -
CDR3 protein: CASSLGVGYQRYEQYF
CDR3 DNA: TGTGCCAGCAGTTTAGGGGTGGGCTACCAACGCTACGAGCAGTACTTC

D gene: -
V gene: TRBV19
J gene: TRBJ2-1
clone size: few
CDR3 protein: CASTKRGDSYNEQFF
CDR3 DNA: TGTGCCAGTACCAAGAGGGGGGATTCCTACAATGAGCAGTTCTTC

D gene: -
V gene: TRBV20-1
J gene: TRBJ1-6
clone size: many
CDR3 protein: CSARTVLNSPLHF
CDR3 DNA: TGCAGTGCTAGGACAGTGCTAAATTCACCCCTCCACTTT

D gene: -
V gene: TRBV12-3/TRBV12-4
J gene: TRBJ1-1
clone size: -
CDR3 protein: CASSFYQGNTEAFF
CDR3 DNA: TGTGCCAGCAGTTTTTATCAGGGGAACACTGAAGCTTTCTTT

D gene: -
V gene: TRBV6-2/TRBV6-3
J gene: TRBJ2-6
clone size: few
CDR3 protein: CASSQGTTGANVLTF
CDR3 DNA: TGTGCCAGCAGCCAAGGGACAACTGGGGCCAACGTCCTGACTTTC

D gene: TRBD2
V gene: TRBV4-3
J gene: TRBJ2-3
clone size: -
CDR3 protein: CASSPTSGRRATQYF
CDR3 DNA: TGCGCCAGCAGTCCGACTAGCGGGAGAAGAGCTACGCAGTATTTT

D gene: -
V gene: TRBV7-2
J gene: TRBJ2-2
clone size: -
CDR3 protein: CASSSLLTKAGELFF
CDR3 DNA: TGTGCCAGCAGCTCGCTACTAACTAAAGCCGGGGAGCTGTTTTTT

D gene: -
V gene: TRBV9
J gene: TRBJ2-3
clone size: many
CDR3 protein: CASSVLTADTQYF
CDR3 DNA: TGTGCCAGCAGCGTCTTGACAGCAGATACGCAGTATTTT

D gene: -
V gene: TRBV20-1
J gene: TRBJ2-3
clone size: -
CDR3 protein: CSARDPAGIDTQYF
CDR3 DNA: TGCAGTGCTAGAGATCCCGCCGGCATAGATACGCAGTATTTT

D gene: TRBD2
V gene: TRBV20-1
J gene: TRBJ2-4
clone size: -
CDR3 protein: CSTPGLAGGLDKNIQYF
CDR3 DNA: TGCAGCACACCGGGACTAGCGGGAGGTTTGGACAAAAACATTCAGTACTTC

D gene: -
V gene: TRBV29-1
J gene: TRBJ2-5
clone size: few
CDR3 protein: CSVDTGRRKTQYF
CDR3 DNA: TGCAGCGTTGACACAGGGCGCCGGAAGACCCAGTACTTC

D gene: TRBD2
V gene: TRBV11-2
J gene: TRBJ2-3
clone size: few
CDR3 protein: CASSLGAGLATDTQYF
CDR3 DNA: TGTGCCAGCAGCTTAGGGGCGGGACTAGCAACAGATACGCAGTATTTT

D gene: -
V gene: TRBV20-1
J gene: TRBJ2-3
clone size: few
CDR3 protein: CSASPGGGTDTQYF
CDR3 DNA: TGCAGTGCTAGCCCTGGCGGGGGCACAGATACGCAGTATTTT

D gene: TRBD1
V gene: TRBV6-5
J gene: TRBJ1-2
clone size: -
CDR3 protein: CASSYSTGGQFYGYTF
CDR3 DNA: TGTGCCAGCAGTTATAGCACAGGGGGCCAATTCTATGGCTACACCTTC

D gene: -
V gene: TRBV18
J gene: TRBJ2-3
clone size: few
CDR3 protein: CASSPPAGTITDTQYF
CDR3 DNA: TGTGCCAGCTCACCACCGGCGGGGACAATCACAGATACGCAGTATTTT

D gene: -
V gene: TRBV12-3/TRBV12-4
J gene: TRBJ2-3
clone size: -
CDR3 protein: CASSTTLHTQYF
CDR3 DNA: TGTGCCAGCAGTACGACCCTGCATACGCAGTATTTT

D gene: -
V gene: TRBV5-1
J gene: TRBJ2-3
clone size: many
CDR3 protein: CASTALGGSSTDTQYF
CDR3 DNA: TGCGCCAGCACCGCCTTAGGGGGATCCAGCACAGATACGCAGTATTTT